These 20 T cell receptor beta chains were all obtained from the same sample, sequenced in a study of CXCR3-negative and CXCR3-positive naive CD8 T cells. These receptors have no identified antigens. Preparation of TRB cDNA libraries relied on 5' RACE carrying UMI labels. For each CDR3 protein, TCRdb gives one entry from its re-call of the 5' RACE reads, without DNA. The repertoire table contains 85,000 to 130,000 distinct CDR3 sequences. General study findings and limits: CXCR3-positive naive cells had more hydrophobic TRB CDR3s than CXCR3-negative naive cells.

Sequencing was performed on naive CXCR3+ CD8+ T cells from blood. Subset of the sample: CD45RO-CCR7+CD27+CD95- naive CD8+ T cells expressing CXCR3 (TNR3+). The origin of the receptors is a human donor in good health. Some clones in this sample may be carry-over from other donors' samples.

V and J are TRBV20-1 and TRBJ2-1; absent DNA, TCRdb's TRBD2 call cannot be checked. Looked up from germline, CDR1 is DFQATT and CDR2 is SNEGSKA (reference sequence). CDR3 length: 13 amino acids. CDR3 loop: CSATHREGGEQFF.

The V call is TRBV7-3, the J call TRBJ2-3; TCRdb returns TRBD2, unconfirmable since there is no DNA. This CDR3 is 15 amino acids long. Germline assignment: CDR1 SGHTA and CDR2 FQGTGA. Here the CDR3 reads CASSLLAGVADTQYF.

The genes are TRBV25-1 and TRBJ1-1. The CDR3 runs to 12 residues. Germline V lookup: CDR1 MGHDK, CDR2 SYGVNS. CDR3 loop: CASSISSTEAFF.

This chain links TRBV20-1 with TRBJ2-7; as DNA is missing, the TRBD2 call by TCRdb cannot be tested. This CDR3 is built from 13 residues. Germline CDR1 and CDR2: DFQATT and SNEGSKA (reference sequence). The chain's CDR3 is CSARPPSYYEQYF.

The chain links TRBV4-1 to TRBJ1-1; TCRdb's D gene call, TRBD1, goes unchecked for lack of DNA. Looked up from germline, CDR1 is MGHRA and CDR2 is YSYEKL. The CDR3 sequence is 12 residues long. The CDR3 loop reads CASSHPRDVAFF.

The chain links TRBV6-6 to TRBJ2-1; the TCRdb D gene call, TRBD2, has no DNA to confirm it. Germline V CDR1 and CDR2: MNHNY, SVGAGI (reference sequence). This CDR3 comprises 19 residues. CDR3 amino acids: CASAPLGGTPGLAGNEQFF.

The V call is TRBV10-2, the J call TRBJ2-2; TCRdb gives TRBD2 as the D gene, but with no DNA this cannot be confirmed. Germline V gives CDR1 WSHSY, CDR2 SAAADI. The CDR3 has 13 residues. CDR3 protein: CATEVSGTGELFF.

This CDR3 reads CASSRDRESSYEQYF. This rearrangement joins TRBV6-5 to TRBJ2-7; TCRdb returns TRBD1, unconfirmable since there is no DNA. CDR3 length: 15 amino acids. Germline V gene lookup returns CDR1 MNHEY and CDR2 SVGAGI.

This chain links TRBV30 with TRBJ2-1; TCRdb lists TRBD1, though no DNA is available to test this call. Looked up from germline, CDR1 is GTSNPN and CDR2 is SVGIG (reference sequence). CDR3 length: 12 residues. CDR3 amino acids: CAWTPEGHEPFF.

The genes are TRBV7-6 and TRBJ2-3. The CDR3 contains 16 residues. Germline assignment: CDR1 SGHVS and CDR2 FNYEAQ. This chain's CDR3 is CASSLGSYTGTDTQYF.

J is TRBJ2-1 and V is TRBV12-3 or TRBV12-4; as DNA is missing, the TRBD2 call by TCRdb cannot be tested. This CDR3 is built from 17 residues. CDR3 sequence reads: CASSLKASGGASNEQFF.

The chain has TRBV7-2 and TRBJ2-2; TCRdb gives TRBD2 as the D gene, but with no DNA this cannot be confirmed. The germline V gene has CDR1 SGHTA and CDR2 FQGNSA. This CDR3 spans 15 amino acids. The CDR3 sequence is CASSPLAGGHGELFF.

J is TRBJ2-1 and V is TRBV13; TCRdb selects TRBD2, and the lack of DNA leaves this call unchecked. The V gene's germline CDR1 is PRHDT and CDR2 FYEKMQ (reference sequence). This CDR3 comprises 14 residues. The CDR3 reads CASSSGLADNEQFF.

The J gene is TRBJ2-5, the V gene TRBV2; the TCRdb D gene call, TRBD2, has no DNA to confirm it. Germline V gives CDR1 SNHLY, CDR2 FYNNEI. The CDR3 sequence is 16 residues long. CDR3 loop: CASYGLAGADGGTQYF.

V is TRBV3-1 and J is TRBJ2-1. The germline gives CDR1 LGHDT, CDR2 YNNKEL (reference sequence). The CDR3 runs 12 residues. The CDR3 protein is CASSVWYNEQFF.

This chain links TRBV10-3 with TRBJ2-6. Germline CDR1 ENHRY, CDR2 SYGVKD. The CDR3 is 16 amino acids. The CDR3 region is CAISESGGSGANVLTF.

CDR3: CASSRWTSMRADTQYF. The rearrangement uses TRBV5-5 and TRBJ2-3; the TCRdb D gene call, TRBD1, has no DNA to confirm it. Per the germline V gene, CDR1 is SGHKS and CDR2 is YYEKEE (reference sequence). The CDR3 is made up of 16 amino acids.

The genes are TRBV7-9 and TRBJ2-7; TCRdb reports TRBD2, a call that lacks DNA to check it against. This CDR3 is built from 19 residues. The germline V gene has CDR1 SEHNR and CDR2 FQNEAQ (reference sequence). CDR3 residues: CASSGLDATGTSGYYEQYF.

The chain carries TRBV29-1 and TRBJ1-2. The CDR3 consists of 11 residues. Germline values: CDR1 SQVTM, CDR2 ANQGSEA. The CDR3 here is CSVLSMGGYTF.

The V and J genes are TRBV7-9 and TRBJ1-1; with no DNA, the TCRdb D assignment of TRBD1 cannot be verified. Germline-derived CDR1 and CDR2 are SEHNR and FQNEAQ (reference sequence). The CDR3 extends over 15 amino acids. CDR3 in amino acids: CASSFPDRENTEAFF.